This T cell receptor (beta chain) stems from a study of PD-1 blockade in mismatch repair-deficient tumors. V was clipped by 0 bases and J by 4 bases, with 11 bases between them. The CDR3 has 15 residues. CDR1 and CDR2 (germline): SGDLS, YYNGEE. The table came from immunoSEQ multiplex PCR; TCRdb's copy has only in-frame clones and leaves some out. The repertoire consists of 90,000 to 120,000 clones, with approximately 83% occurring once and the leading ten covering about 6.3%. This clone was detected only once. The TCR-sequenced patients were a few responders to pembrolizumab. The V and J genes are TRBV9 and TRBJ2-1; D might be TRBD2 (6 bases). The sequenced sample was peripheral blood, obtained 35 to 37 weeks after starting pembrolizumab. The receptor comes from an adult with mismatch repair-deficient cancer. The CDR3 region has the DNA TGTGCCAGCAGCGTAGCCCTAGCGAGTTACAATGAGCAGTTCTTC. Protein product: CASSVALASYNEQFF.